These 10 T cell receptor beta chains originate from one sample sequenced in a study of cytomegalovirus exposure and HLA in healthy donors. Use of 60 Vbeta and 13 Jbeta primers characterized the PCR. This table comes from immunoSEQ multiplex PCR, and its TCRdb copy is limited to in-frame clones, with some not included. The sample yields 90,000 to 140,000 clones, roughly three quarters seen once. The sequenced sample consisted of PBMCs. These receptors came from a man aged 40-55 years in good health and CMV-seronegative.

The chain links TRBV27 to TRBJ2-7; the match to TRBD2 covers 7 bases. The CDR3 extends over 15 amino acids. CDR1 is MNHEY and CDR2 is SMNVEV in the germline V gene (reference sequence). V shed 7 bases and J 6 bases; nucleotides not matched to a gene: 15. The CDR3 is CASINSGLSGGEQYF. DNA for the CDR3: TGTGCCAGCATCAACTCGGGACTCTCGGGGGGCGAGCAGTACTTC.

In this sample, this clone turned up a few times. This chain connects TRBV28 to TRBJ1-1, with a tentative D call TRBD1 (6 bases). The length of the CDR3 is 17 residues. Germline CDR1 is MDHEN and CDR2 is SYDVKM. Trimming removed 5 bases at V and 1 base at J, with 20 bases between. CDR3 sequence (DNA): TGTGCCAGCAGTCCCGCCGAGGCAGGGGCCCCGAACACTGAAGCTTTCTTT. Residues: CASSPAEAGAPNTEAFF.

This rearrangement joins TRBV5-6 to TRBJ1-1; 7 bases are a match to TRBD1. Trimming cost V 4 bases and J 2 bases; bases outside gene matches: 8. Germline CDR1 and CDR2: SGHDT and YYEEEE. The CDR3 is made up of 15 amino acids. The CDR3 coding sequence is TGTGCCAGCAGCCAGTGGGACAGACCAAACACTGAAGCTTTCTTT. Its translation is CASSQWDRPNTEAFF. Drawing the rest from reference TRBV5-6 and TRBJ1-1, the complete variable domain is DAGVTQSPTHLIKTRGQQVTLRCSPKSGHDTVSWYQQALGQGPQFIFQYYEEEERQRGNFPDRFSGHQFPNYSSELNVNALLLGDSALYLCASSQWDRPNTEAFFGQGTRLTVV.

This clone was found a few times. This chain links TRBV5-1 with TRBJ2-2, with 7 bases matching TRBD2. The V gene end was trimmed by 5 bases and the J gene end by 6 bases; junction bases not matched to a gene: 4. The length of the CDR3 is 13 residues. Per the germline V gene, CDR1 is SGHRS and CDR2 is YFSETQ. In DNA form, the CDR3 reads TGCGCCAGCAGTCAGCGGGAAGCCGGGGAGCTGTTTTTT. This codes for CASSQREAGELFF.

The chain has TRBV7-7 and TRBJ2-7, with TRBD1 identical over 11 bases. Looked up from germline, CDR1 is SSHAT and CDR2 is FNYEAQ (reference sequence). V lost 4 bases, J lost 3 bases, and 2 bases stayed unmatched. The CDR3 extends over 14 amino acids. The CDR3 loop is CASSSGTGGYEQYF. The CDR3 DNA reads TGTGCCAGCAGCTCCGGGACAGGGGGCTACGAGCAGTACTTC.

This CDR3 reads CASSDSAGAAEQFF. The CDR3 coding sequence is TGTGCCAGCAGTGACTCTGCGGGGGCGGCTGAGCAGTTCTTC. The genes are TRBV6-4 and TRBJ2-1, with D possibly being TRBD2 (7 bases). The germline V and J ends were trimmed by 0 bases and 9 bases, with 12 bases remaining between them. The V gene's germline CDR1 is MRHNA and CDR2 SNTAGT. The CDR3 totals 14 residues.

The chain is built from TRBV7-2 and TRBJ2-5; tentative D call: TRBD2 (5 bases). The germline CDR1 and CDR2 sequences are SGHTA and FQGNSA. Between the trimmed V and J ends, which lost 5 bases and 1 base, there was a span of 14 bases. CDR3 length equals 15 residues. As DNA, the CDR3 is TGTGCCAGCAGCCCGACGAGCGGAGGCCAAGAGACCCAGTACTTC. Its protein is CASSPTSGGQETQYF.

This clone came up once. The rearrangement joins TRBV28 to TRBJ2-7; a weak D match, TRBD2 (6 bases). The CDR3 runs 15 residues. V lost 3 bases, J lost 5 bases, and 17 bases lay in between. CDR1 MDHEN and CDR2 SYDVKM come from the germline V gene. CDR3 coding DNA: TGTGCCAGCAGTTTTCCCGGACAAGGGAGGCACGAGCAGTACTTC. Its protein is CASSFPGQGRHEQYF. The full variable domain, completed using reference TRBV28 and TRBJ2-7, is DVKVTQSSRYLVKRTGEKVFLECVQDMDHENMFWYRQDPGLGLRLIYFSYDVKMKEKGDIPEGYSVSREKKERFSLILESASTNQTSMYLCASSFPGQGRHEQYFGPGTRLTVT.

This clone appeared a few times. The chain carries TRBV6-6 and TRBJ1-6; 11 bases fit TRBD1. CDR1 is MNHNY and CDR2 is SVGAGI in the germline V gene (reference sequence). This CDR3 is built from 12 residues. Trimming at V came to 9 bases and at J to 10 bases, leaving 2 bases not matched to a gene. The CDR3 DNA sequence: TGTGCCAGTCGGGACAGGGGGTCACCCCTCCACTTT. This sequence encodes CASRDRGSPLHF.

On this clone: Other DNA sequences in the sample encode the same CDR3. CDR3 sequence (DNA): TGCAGCGTTTATGGGACAGGCGACTCCTACGAGCAGTACTTC. It translates to CSVYGTGDSYEQYF. The chain has TRBV29-1 and TRBJ2-7, with 8 bases that match TRBD1. CDR1 and CDR2 (germline): SQVTM, ANQGSEA. The CDR3 has 14 residues. The V segment lost 5 bases and the J segment 0 bases; nucleotides outside the gene matches: 6.